This is a list of T cell receptor beta chains from one sample in a study of blood T cell repertoires in COVID-19. Clones were read by immunoSEQ multiplex PCR, and TCRdb kept only the in-frame ones, dropping some. The sample yields 150,000 to 200,000 clones, about 87% seen once. Sequencing used peripheral blood. These receptors were obtained from a man in his 60s with COVID-19, enrolled during active disease. Each CDR3 is given with its conserved first and last residue. The D gene is left open where the match is weak. Rows may omit the clone size; those that give it use once, few, many or a size class.

v_call	clone_size	j_call	d_call	cdr3_aa	cdr3_nt
TRBV29-1	NA	TRBJ1-3	NA	CSVVWEDYTIYF	TGCAGCGTTGTATGGGAGGATTACACCATATATTTT
TRBV5-4	NA	TRBJ2-3	TRBD2	CASSSKTSGRAGTQYF	TGTGCCAGCAGCTCAAAGACTAGCGGGAGGGCCGGTACGCAGTATTTT
TRBV7-3	NA	TRBJ2-5	NA	CASSLGRQETQYF	TGTGCCAGCAGCTTAGGCAGACAAGAGACCCAGTACTTC
TRBV2	NA	TRBJ1-2	TRBD1	CASSATPQGRGYGYTF	TGTGCCAGCAGTGCCACCCCACAGGGGCGTGGCTATGGCTACACCTTC
TRBV24-1	NA	TRBJ1-6	NA	CATRRSPWTVNNSPLHF	TGTGCCACCCGAAGGTCGCCCTGGACAGTTAATAATTCACCCCTCCACTTT
TRBV6-2/TRBV6-3	NA	TRBJ2-3	TRBD2	CASSPGLAGGLDTQYF	TGTGCCAGCAGCCCAGGACTAGCGGGAGGGTTAGATACGCAGTATTTT
TRBV30	NA	TRBJ2-7	TRBD2	CASGTSGRYEQYF	TGTGCTAGCGGGACTAGCGGACGATACGAGCAGTACTTC
TRBV24-1	NA	TRBJ2-1	TRBD1	CATSGTGINNEQFF	TGTGCCACCAGTGGGACAGGGATCAACAATGAGCAGTTCTTC
TRBV6-2/TRBV6-3	NA	TRBJ2-3	TRBD2	CASNPGGGTDTQYF	TGTGCCAGCAACCCGGGGGGGGGCACAGATACGCAGTATTTT
TRBV7-3	once	TRBJ1-6	TRBD1	CASSLVGQGNSPLHF	TGTGCCAGCAGCCTAGTAGGACAGGGCAATTCACCCCTCCACTTT
TRBV19	few	TRBJ1-1	NA	CASSPPRDLGNTEAFF	TGTGCCAGTAGTCCCCCCAGGGACTTGGGGAACACTGAAGCTTTCTTT
TRBV13	NA	TRBJ1-1	TRBD1	CASSPTGTGGGSTEAFF	TGTGCCAGCAGTCCTACCGGGACAGGGGGTGGAAGCACTGAAGCTTTCTTT
TRBV10-3	NA	TRBJ1-5	TRBD1	CAISESGQGNQPQHF	TGTGCCATCAGTGAGTCAGGACAGGGCAATCAGCCCCAGCATTTT
TRBV6-2/TRBV6-3	NA	TRBJ2-1	NA	CASSQGLQGSYNEQFF	TGTGCCAGCAGTCAGGGACTTCAGGGCTCCTACAATGAGCAGTTCTTC
TRBV2	NA	TRBJ2-1	TRBD1	CASSGKRTGGYNEQFF	TGTGCCAGCAGTGGGAAAAGGACAGGGGGCTACAATGAGCAGTTCTTC
TRBV5-4	NA	TRBJ2-5	TRBD2	CASSPGTSGDPYQETQYF	TGTGCCAGCAGCCCGGGGACTAGCGGGGATCCGTACCAAGAGACCCAGTACTTC
TRBV5-1	NA	TRBJ1-2	TRBD1	CASSSTGGEGYGYTF	TGCGCCAGCAGCTCAACAGGGGGCGAGGGCTATGGCTACACCTTC
TRBV6-5	NA	TRBJ1-6	NA	CASSLRVPLYF	TGTGCCAGCAGCCTCCGGGTACCCCTCTACTTT
TRBV7-2	few	TRBJ2-5	NA	CASSREPRLQETQYF	TGTGCCAGCAGTCGCGAACCGAGACTACAAGAGACCCAGTACTTC
TRBV18	NA	TRBJ2-3	NA	CASSPPAKSDTQYF	TGTGCCAGCTCACCACCGGCCAAATCAGATACGCAGTATTTT
TRBV7-9	NA	TRBJ2-7	TRBD1	CASSLAGQGISYEQYF	TGTGCCAGCAGCTTAGCGGGACAGGGAATCTCCTACGAGCAGTACTTC
TRBV27	NA	TRBJ2-1	TRBD1	CASRLTGVSYNEQFF	TGTGCCAGCAGACTAACAGGGGTCTCCTACAATGAGCAGTTCTTC
TRBV5-1	NA	TRBJ1-4	TRBD1	CASSLVGTDGKLFF	TGCGCCAGCAGCTTGGTCGGGACAGACGGAAAACTGTTTTTT
TRBV6-2/TRBV6-3	NA	TRBJ2-5	NA	CASSYGGGAAGETQYF	TGTGCCAGCAGTTACGGAGGGGGGGCCGCCGGGGAGACCCAGTACTTC
TRBV6-5	NA	TRBJ2-7	NA	CASSYQTPWTSYEQYF	TGTGCCAGCAGTTACCAGACTCCCTGGACATCCTACGAGCAGTACTTC
TRBV19	NA	TRBJ1-6	TRBD1	CASSKLTGGFSPLHF	TGTGCCAGTAGTAAGTTGACAGGGGGCTTTTCACCCCTCCACTTT
TRBV6-1	NA	TRBJ1-1	NA	CASSDAVTEAFF	TGTGCCAGCAGTGACGCGGTCACTGAAGCTTTCTTT
TRBV21-1	NA	TRBJ2-5	NA	CASSKTPPDRARSGETQYF	TGTGCCAGCAGCAAAACCCCCCCGGACAGGGCTCGTTCGGGAGAGACCCAGTACTTC
TRBV11-2	NA	TRBJ2-2	NA	CASSLELTGELFF	TGTGCCAGCAGCTTAGAACTAACCGGGGAGCTGTTTTTT
TRBV28	NA	TRBJ1-5	TRBD1	CASSRQGSNQPQHF	TGTGCCAGCAGCCGACAGGGGAGCAATCAGCCCCAGCATTTT
TRBV7-9	once	TRBJ2-5	TRBD1	CASSGPPRTGIQETQYF	TGTGCCAGCAGCGGACCCCCCCGGACAGGGATTCAAGAGACCCAGTACTTC
TRBV14	NA	TRBJ1-1	NA	CASSQERASGFGAFF	TGTGCCAGCAGCCAAGAGCGGGCGTCGGGTTTTGGAGCTTTCTTT
TRBV6-2/TRBV6-3	NA	TRBJ1-5	NA	CASSYVGVYSNQPQHF	TGTGCCAGCAGTTACGTAGGGGTTTATAGCAATCAGCCCCAGCATTTT
TRBV2	NA	TRBJ1-4	TRBD1	CASNPRGVREKLFF	TGTGCCAGCAACCCCAGGGGGGTTCGGGAAAAACTGTTTTTT
TRBV3-1/TRBV3-2	NA	TRBJ1-6	NA	CASSQSDRRRSYNSPLHF	TGTGCCAGCAGCCAATCCGACAGGCGGAGGTCCTATAATTCACCCCTCCACTTT
TRBV9	NA	TRBJ2-3	NA	CASSVARGNTDTQYF	TGTGCCAGCAGCGTAGCTCGGGGGAACACAGATACGCAGTATTTT
TRBV12-3/TRBV12-4	NA	TRBJ2-7	NA	CASTVPPREQYF	TGTGCCAGCACCGTACCCCCTAGGGAGCAGTACTTC
TRBV4-1	once	TRBJ1-1	TRBD1	CASSQQTGVPEAFF	TGCGCCAGCAGCCAGCAGACAGGGGTCCCTGAAGCTTTCTTT
TRBV7-2	NA	TRBJ2-1	NA	CASSPQGRYNEQFF	TGTGCCAGCAGCCCACAGGGCAGATACAATGAGCAGTTCTTC
TRBV29-1	NA	TRBJ1-5	NA	CSVVNGGNQPQHF	TGCAGCGTTGTGAATGGGGGGAATCAGCCCCAGCATTTT
TRBV28	many	TRBJ1-3	TRBD1	CASSFRDRVQNTIYF	TGTGCCAGCAGTTTCCGGGACAGGGTGCAAAACACCATATATTTT
TRBV28	NA	TRBJ1-1	NA	CASKPGGALNTEAFF	TGTGCCAGCAAACCTGGGGGGGCCCTGAACACTGAAGCTTTCTTT
TRBV7-9	NA	TRBJ1-3	NA	CASSSGRGARGNTIYF	TGTGCCAGCAGCTCAGGCCGGGGGGCGAGAGGAAACACCATATATTTT
TRBV25-1	once	TRBJ1-2	TRBD1	CASSENLDRVGYGYTF	TGTGCCAGCAGTGAAAATCTTGACAGGGTGGGTTATGGCTACACCTTC
TRBV11-3	NA	TRBJ2-2	TRBD2	CASSLVKNRGRAPGELFF	TGTGCCAGCAGCTTAGTAAAGAACCGCGGGAGGGCCCCCGGGGAGCTGTTTTTT
TRBV15	few	TRBJ1-6	NA	CATSRGREGNSPLHF	TGTGCCACCAGCAGAGGCAGGGAGGGTAATTCACCCCTCCACTTT
TRBV10-3	NA	TRBJ1-3	NA	CAISDSRSGNTIYF	TGTGCCATCAGTGATTCTCGCTCTGGAAACACCATATATTTT
TRBV5-8	NA	TRBJ1-1	TRBD1	CASSLVGTGLRAFF	TGTGCCAGCAGCTTGGTCGGGACAGGGCTCCGAGCTTTCTTT
TRBV4-3	NA	TRBJ2-3	TRBD1	CASSQDRDRVTDTQYF	TGCGCCAGCAGCCAAGACCGGGACAGGGTGACAGATACGCAGTATTTT
TRBV19	once	TRBJ1-2	TRBD1	CASSIPSRGFGYTF	TGTGCCAGTAGTATCCCATCCAGGGGGTTTGGCTACACCTTC
TRBV19	NA	TRBJ2-2	NA	CASSRPTDTGELFF	TGTGCCAGTAGTCGCCCTACGGACACCGGGGAGCTGTTTTTT
TRBV19	NA	TRBJ1-1	NA	CASSIWGDTEAFF	TGTGCCAGTAGTATCTGGGGAGACACTGAAGCTTTCTTT
TRBV5-1	NA	TRBJ2-2	TRBD1	CASSLQGMTPTGELFF	TGCGCCAGCAGCTTACAGGGGATGACACCCACCGGGGAGCTGTTTTTT
TRBV14	NA	TRBJ1-1	NA	CASSLGGATEAFF	TGTGCCAGCAGCCTTGGGGGGGCGACTGAAGCTTTCTTT
TRBV28	few	TRBJ1-4	TRBD1	CASSPGQGTANEKLFF	TGTGCCAGTTCTCCGGGACAGGGGACAGCAAATGAAAAACTGTTTTTT